This TCR beta chain was retrieved from a study of radiotherapy plus CTLA-4 blockade in lung cancer. Turning to the study itself: Patients showed objective responses in over 15% of cases, and disease control was achieved by over 25%.

Lung cancer patients with chemo-refractory metastatic non-small-cell disease were given focal radiation plus CTLA-4 blockade with ipilimumab. Here immunoSEQ multiplex PCR was the method, and the copy in TCRdb shows in-frame clones only, minus some. The sample records over 85,000 clones, roughly 74% being singletons. Of note for this clone: Its antigen is undetermined.

CDR1 is MNHNS and CDR2 is SASEGT in the germline V gene. The CDR3 totals 14 residues. V trimming: 10 bases; J trimming: 5 bases; junction bases outside the gene matches: 10. Points from the study as a whole: It was early blood T cell clone dynamics, with interferon-beta, that reportedly best predicted response. Following radiotherapy plus ipilimumab, tumor-derived TCR clones expanded in the blood.

This specimen consisted of peripheral blood, obtained from a patient treated with radiotherapy plus ipilimumab. This clonotype originated in a human donor with non-small cell lung cancer who had a partial response to radiotherapy plus ipilimumab. Some clones in this sample may be carry-over from other donors' samples. The V gene is TRBV6-1, the J gene TRBJ2-7, with TRBD1 identical over 11 bases. CDR3 DNA: TGTGCCACCCTTTCTAGGACAGGGGGCGACGAGCAGTACTTC. Translated, it gives CATLSRTGGDEQYF.